The 31 T cell receptor beta chains below come from one sample, sequenced in a study of T cell responses to AZD1222 COVID-19 vaccine. TCRdb keeps only in-frame clones here, not all; method: immunoSEQ multiplex PCR. This table holds about 130,000 clones, under 95% found once. Specimen: peripheral blood, collected on day 0 of AZD1222 vaccination. Receptors originate from an adult in good health.

This clone was seen only a few times. The CDR3 nucleotides read TGTGCCAGCAGCTTCGAGGGGGACACCGGGGAGCTGTTTTTT. Protein: CASSFEGDTGELFF. The gene calls are TRBV11-3 and TRBJ2-2; the D gene is possibly TRBD1 (6 bases). Per the germline V gene, CDR1 is SGHNT and CDR2 is YENEEA. Trimming shortened V by 3 bases and J by 3 bases, and 8 bases separated the two germline ends. The CDR3 covers 14 residues. The whole variable domain, remainder taken from reference TRBV11-3 and TRBJ2-2, is EAGVVQSPRYKIIEKKQPVAFWCNPISGHNTLYWYLQNLGQGPELLIRYENEEAVDDSQLPKDRFSAERLKGVDSTLKIQPAELGDSAVYLCASSFEGDTGELFFGEGSRLTVL.

This rearrangement joins TRBV27 to TRBJ1-1; TRBD1 aligns across 7 bases. V was pared by 1 base and J by 5 bases, with 1 base of the junction left unmatched. The CDR3 sequence is 13 residues long. Germline V gene sequence: CDR1 MNHEY, CDR2 SMNVEV (reference sequence). CDR3 in amino acids: CASSLFRGTEAFF. In DNA, the CDR3 is TGTGCCAGCAGTTTATTCAGGGGGACTGAAGCTTTCTTT.

V gene TRBV9 combines with J gene TRBJ2-5, with D perhaps matching TRBD1 (6 bases). Germline V gene lookup returns CDR1 SGDLS and CDR2 YYNGEE. This CDR3 is built from 14 residues. The ends were cut back, 4 bases at V and 0 bases at J, with 10 bases in the middle. CDR3 residues: CASSWGLNQETQYF. The DNA for the CDR3 is TGTGCCAGCAGCTGGGGGCTGAACCAAGAGACCCAGTACTTC.

The V call is TRBV18, the J call TRBJ2-3; D could derive from TRBD1 or TRBD2 (5 bases each). The CDR3 is 16 amino acids. The germline V gene has CDR1 KGHSH and CDR2 LQKENI. V shed 3 bases and J shed 1 base, with 14 bases lying between them. CDR3: CASSPEGRVGTDTQYF. CDR3 in DNA: TGTGCCAGCTCACCCGAGGGGCGGGTGGGCACAGATACGCAGTATTTT. Complete variable domain (other parts from reference TRBV18 and TRBJ2-3): NAGVMQNPRHLVRRRGQEARLRCSPMKGHSHVYWYRQLPEEGLKFMVYLQKENIIDESGMPKERFSAEFPKEGPSILRIQQVVRGDSAAYFCASSPEGRVGTDTQYFGPGTRLTVL.

With respect to this clone: Compared with germline, one end of the junction differs, possibly owing to a read error. The genes are TRBV7-2 and TRBJ2-7; 7 positions match TRBD1. Per germline, CDR1 SGHTA and CDR2 FQGNSA. The CDR3 is 14 amino acids. The CDR3 loop reads CASSLEQGPYGQYF. The CDR3 DNA sequence: TGTGCCAGCAGCTTAGAACAGGGGCCCTACGGGCAGTACTTC.

V usage is TRBV19 and J usage is TRBJ1-5; maybe TRBD1 (6 bases). The CDR3 is made up of 15 amino acids. Germline CDR1 and CDR2: LNHDA and SQIVND (reference sequence). Trimming cost V 5 bases and J 5 bases, with 16 bases left between them. The CDR3 here is CASSPGAGYDQPQHF. The CDR3 DNA reads TGTGCCAGTAGTCCAGGGGCAGGGTACGATCAGCCCCAGCATTTT.

V usage is TRBV10-3 and J usage is TRBJ2-2; TRBD1 aligns across 7 bases. Germline V gene lookup returns CDR1 ENHRY and CDR2 SYGVKD. This CDR3 has 13 residues. V was clipped by 8 bases and J by 0 bases; unmatched bases: 0. In DNA, the CDR3 is TGTGCCATCGGGACAGCGAACACCGGGGAGCTGTTTTTT. Protein: CAIGTANTGELFF.

The chain recombines TRBV6-5 with TRBJ2-5, with D perhaps being TRBD1 or TRBD2 (5 bases each). Germline CDR1 reads MNHEY; CDR2 reads SVGAGI. This CDR3 region has 15 residues. V was trimmed by 5 bases and J by 5 bases, leaving 18 bases between them. This CDR3 is CASSPRDGAWETQYF. CDR3 DNA sequence: TGTGCCAGCAGTCCCCGGGACGGAGCCTGGGAGACCCAGTACTTC.

The V and J genes are TRBV7-9 and TRBJ1-6; the match to TRBD1 covers 11 bases. The CDR3 has 16 amino acids. The V segment lost 2 bases and the J segment 5 bases; nucleotides outside the gene matches: 2. Germline assignment: CDR1 SEHNR and CDR2 FQNEAQ (reference sequence). CDR3 DNA: TGTGCCAGCAGCTTAAGGACAGGGGGCAATAATTCACCCCTCCACTTT. It specifies CASSLRTGGNNSPLHF.

The V call is TRBV3-1 (or the pseudogene TRBV3-2), the J call TRBJ2-7; TRBD1 agrees at 7 bases. CDR3 length equals 15 residues. The ends lost 1 base at V and 4 bases at J; junction bases unmatched: 7. Per germline, CDR1 LGHDT and CDR2 YNNKEL (reference sequence). CDR3 nucleotide sequence: TGTGCCAGCAGCCAAGGGCCCAGGGGGTTTTACGAGCAGTACTTC. Its protein product is CASSQGPRGFYEQYF.

This clone was seen once. The V call is TRBV30, the J call TRBJ1-1; D perhaps matches TRBD1 (6 bases). The CDR3 length is 14 residues. The V gene's germline CDR1 is GTSNPN and CDR2 SVGIG (reference sequence). Trimming shortened V by 0 bases and J by 3 bases, and 11 bases separated the two germline ends. This chain's CDR3 is CAWSVTRGDTEAFF. The CDR3 DNA is TGTGCCTGGAGTGTCACGAGGGGGGACACTGAAGCTTTCTTT.

The J gene is TRBJ2-7, the V gene TRBV29-1; D is uncertain. CDR1 SQVTM and CDR2 ANQGSEA come from the germline V gene. Trimming shortened V by 5 bases and J by 3 bases, and 14 bases separated the two germline ends. This CDR3 has 13 amino acids. The CDR3, as DNA: TGCAGCGTTACATCCCTCGACGGCTACGAGCAGTACTTC. Protein sequence: CSVTSLDGYEQYF.

V gene TRBV7-2 combines with J gene TRBJ1-2; possible D gene TRBD1, 6 bases. The germline V gene encodes CDR1 SGHTA and CDR2 FQGNSA. V was pared by 5 bases and J by 4 bases, with 11 bases between. The CDR3 spans 13 residues. The chain's CDR3 is CASSRDRIYGYTF. DNA of the CDR3: TGTGCCAGCAGCCGCGACAGGATCTATGGCTACACCTTC.

The gene calls are TRBV10-3 and TRBJ1-3, with D hard to call. Germline V gene data show CDR1 as ENHRY and CDR2 as SYGVKD. V was trimmed by 2 bases and J by 7 bases, leaving 12 bases between them. The CDR3 sequence is 14 residues long. This CDR3 reads CAISENVPVNTIYF. CDR3 in DNA: TGTGCCATCAGTGAGAACGTCCCGGTGAACACCATATATTTT.

The V gene is TRBV2, the J gene TRBJ1-4; D not certain. The CDR3 loop spans 15 amino acids. V lost 2 bases to trimming and J lost 3 bases, with 10 bases between them. Germline V gene data show CDR1 as SNHLY and CDR2 as FYNNEI. In nucleotides, the CDR3 is TGTGCCAGCAGTGAAACCCGCGGGGCTAATGAAAAACTGTTTTTT. It codes for CASSETRGANEKLFF.

The J gene is TRBJ1-6, the V gene TRBV7-9; no definite D call. Germline assignment: CDR1 SEHNR and CDR2 FQNEAQ (reference sequence). V was trimmed by 6 bases and J by 8 bases, leaving 11 bases between them. The CDR3 runs to 13 residues. CDR3 DNA sequence: TGTGCCAGCAGTCAAACGAGAGATTCACCCCTCCACTTT. This translates into CASSQTRDSPLHF.

The V gene is TRBV4-3, the J gene TRBJ1-5; the D is unclear. The germline CDR1 and CDR2 sequences are LGHNA and YSLEER. V was trimmed by 2 bases and J by 0 bases, leaving 14 bases between them. This CDR3 is 17 amino acids long. The CDR3 bases are TGCGCCAGCAGCCAATCCTGGGGATCAGATAGCAATCAGCCCCAGCATTTT. Protein sequence: CASSQSWGSDSNQPQHF.

CDR3 residues: CATSDPGGGQETQYF. CDR3 nucleotide sequence: TGTGCCACCAGTGATCCCGGTGGCGGGCAGGAGACCCAGTACTTC. This chain links TRBV24-1 with TRBJ2-5; maybe TRBD2 (5 bases). Germline values: CDR1 KGHDR, CDR2 SFDVKD. Trimming removed 3 bases at V and 5 bases at J, with 15 bases between. The CDR3 extends over 15 amino acids.

The chain has TRBV30 and TRBJ2-7, with TRBD1 as a possible D gene (6 bases). This CDR3 region has 12 residues. Germline lookup yields CDR1 GTSNPN and CDR2 SVGIG (reference sequence). V lost 5 bases, J lost 0 bases, and 8 bases lay in between. The DNA of the CDR3 is TGTGCCTGGGGACAGAGCTCCTACGAGCAGTACTTC. This translates into CAWGQSSYEQYF.

The chain recombines TRBV5-1 with TRBJ2-1; D is tentatively TRBD1 or TRBD2 (5 bases each). The V end was cut by 6 bases, the J end by 5 bases, with 9 bases between. Germline CDR1 is SGHRS and CDR2 is YFSETQ. CDR3 size: 12 residues. The CDR3 sequence: CASTGTHNEQFF. The CDR3 nucleotides read TGCGCCAGCACAGGGACCCACAATGAGCAGTTCTTC.

CDR3 nucleotide sequence: TGCGCCAGCAGCCAAGCTCGAGGGTCTCAGCCCCAGCATTTT. This gives the protein CASSQARGSQPQHF. This chain joins TRBV4-1 and TRBJ1-5; D not certain. In germline, CDR1 is MGHRA, CDR2 YSYEKL. V lost 1 base, J lost 6 bases, and 10 bases lay in between. The CDR3 has 14 amino acids.

This clone appeared once. V gene TRBV4-1 combines with J gene TRBJ1-2; 11 bases are a match to TRBD1. This CDR3 region has 16 residues. V shed 1 base and J 4 bases; nucleotides not matched to a gene: 5. Germline CDR1 and CDR2: MGHRA and YSYEKL. The DNA for the CDR3 is TGCGCCAGCAGCCAAGCCCGTGGACAGGGGGCCTATGGCTACACCTTC. Translating gives CASSQARGQGAYGYTF.

There are a few counts of this clone. This sequence joins TRBV6-2 or TRBV6-3 and TRBJ2-7; 7 bases fit TRBD2. CDR3 length equals 12 residues. V was clipped by 4 bases and J by 3 bases; unmatched bases: 0. From germline, CDR1 is MNHEY and CDR2 SVGEGT. CDR3: CASSWDYYEQYF. The DNA for the CDR3 is TGTGCCAGCAGTTGGGACTACTACGAGCAGTACTTC.

CDR3 DNA: TGTGCCAGCTCTCCAACCGCTACCTACGAGCAGTACTTC. Protein: CASSPTATYEQYF. The V gene is TRBV18, the J gene TRBJ2-7; no reliable D call. Germline V CDR1 and CDR2: KGHSH, LQKENI. V shed 6 bases and J shed 2 bases, with 11 bases lying between them. The CDR3 length is 13 residues.

With regard to this clone: Germline and junction disagree at one end, which may indicate a read error. V gene TRBV7-2 combines with J gene TRBJ1-6; no reliable D call. This CDR3 is built from 15 residues. The germline gives CDR1 SGHTA, CDR2 FQGNSA. CDR3 sequence (DNA): TGTGCCAGCAGCTTAGATCTGGGCTCTAATTCACCCCTCCATTTT. Protein product: CASSLDLGSNSPLHF.

CDR3 coding DNA: TGCGCCAGCAGCCAAGATGGGGGGAGGGAACAGTTCTTC. As protein: CASSQDGGREQFF. The chain joins TRBV4-3 to TRBJ2-1, with 7 bases lining up with TRBD2. Germline V lookup: CDR1 LGHNA, CDR2 YSLEER. This CDR3 is built from 13 residues. V shed 0 bases and J 13 bases; nucleotides not matched to a gene: 6.

This clone was counted between two and nine times. The genes are TRBV11-2 and TRBJ2-5; D is unclear. The CDR3 contains 16 residues. Germline loops: CDR1 SGHAT, CDR2 FQNNGV. Trimming removed 4 bases from V and 2 bases from J, with 17 bases in between. The CDR3: CASSSKGIQRQETQYF. The CDR3 region has the DNA TGTGCCAGCAGCTCGAAGGGAATCCAACGTCAAGAGACCCAGTACTTC.

This rearrangement joins TRBV12-3 or TRBV12-4 to TRBJ2-3; 8 positions agree with TRBD1. The V gene end was trimmed by 3 bases and the J gene end by 10 bases; junction bases not matched to a gene: 3. This CDR3 comprises 12 residues. CDR3 sequence reads: CASSLGQAAQYF. For the CDR3, the DNA is TGTGCCAGCAGTTTGGGACAGGCTGCGCAGTATTTT.

This clone was seen just once. This sequence joins TRBV6-2 or TRBV6-3 and TRBJ2-1, with TRBD1 matching 8 bases. Germline CDR1 and CDR2: MNHEY and SVGEGT. The CDR3 has 15 amino acids. V trimming: 0 bases; J trimming: 8 bases; junction bases outside the gene matches: 6. The CDR3 region is CASSYSRTGSDEQFF. As DNA, the CDR3 is TGTGCCAGCAGTTACTCGAGGACAGGGTCGGATGAGCAGTTCTTC.

The chain combines TRBV2 with TRBJ2-7, with 7 bases fitting TRBD2. The junction had 6 bases not matched to a gene; V was cut back by 4 bases and J by 0 bases. The CDR3 runs to 15 residues. The germline V gene has CDR1 SNHLY and CDR2 FYNNEI. The DNA for the CDR3 is TGTGCCAGCAGTGCCTGGGGGGGAAGCTCCTACGAGCAGTACTTC. Its protein is CASSAWGGSSYEQYF.

The chain employs TRBV4-1 and TRBJ2-2; tentative D call: TRBD1 (5 bases). Germline values: CDR1 MGHRA, CDR2 YSYEKL. V dropped 4 bases and J dropped 5 bases, with 8 bases sitting between them. The length of the CDR3 is 13 residues. The DNA of the CDR3 is TGCGCCAGCAGCCCCAGGGAAACCGGGGAGCTGTTTTTT. Translation gives CASSPRETGELFF.